A selection of T cell receptor beta chains follows, all from one sample in a study of shared clonotypes between healthy human individuals. Sequencing used immunoSEQ multiplex PCR; TCRdb keeps in-frame clones, though not all of them. The sample contains hundreds of thousands of clones, more than 75% of which appear only once. The sequenced sample consisted of PBMCs. These receptors all come from a woman between 40 and 50 years old in good health. Some clones in this sample may be carry-over from other donors' samples. Each CDR3 is given without its conserved first and last residue. D genes are given only for firm matches.

D	V	CDR3
TRBD2	TRBV7-2	ASSLVTSAWETQY
TRBD1	TRBV7-9	ASSLGVTGVGDEQF
TRBD1	TRBV2	ASSQQGAVTEAF
TRBD1	TRBV5-1	ASSTSTGLIYGYT
TRBD1	TRBV30	AWSMGQGFTLH
TRBD2	TRBV7-8	ASSLAISGLEQY
TRBD1	TRBV7-9	ASSFGTGGYENYGYT
.	TRBV9	ASSKQGLAKNIQY
.	TRBV28	ASRLLGGYT
TRBD1	TRBV19	ASSRTSGQQEQY
.	TRBV7-2	ASSLVGWGETQY
.	TRBV9	ASAERTGQRGEKLF
TRBD1	TRBV28	ASSEVWGTEGTEAF
.	TRBV7-2	ASSLRANTEAF
.	TRBV7-8	ASSLVIGNQPQH
.	TRBV7-2	ASSLEPNNRETQY
.	TRBV6-1	ASKKDTAYEQY
.	TRBV29-1	SVGSHSDTGELF
TRBD1	TRBV6-1	ASRDGQGQYEQY
.	TRBV19	ATSQYSGRANTEAF
TRBD1	TRBV5-1	ASSWGQAPLYGYT
.	TRBV7-3	ASSPDGGVAQY